This T cell receptor beta chain was obtained from a study of beta chain features in type 1 diabetes. With 3 bases removed from V and 8 bases from J, the gap between germline ends came to 17 bases. Germline V gene sequence: CDR1 MNHNS, CDR2 SASEGT. The CDR3 is 15 amino acids. For this clone: The antigen is unknown.

Of the isolated RNA, all was reverse transcribed, and so the sequenced material was expressed TCRB transcripts. Sequencing was performed with immunoSEQ multiplex PCR; in TCRdb, only in-frame clones are kept and a portion is missing. This table holds 240,000 or so clones, roughly 13% found once. Whole-study findings and limits: When Type 1 diabetes patients were examined, their TCRB CDR3s proved moderately but significantly shorter in all four CD4+ subsets. Patients with type 1 diabetes carried fewer insertions and had more deletions at their VDJ junctions. Within patients, naive, central memory and Treg TCRB repertoires seemed more similar than within healthy donors. Equally in patients and controls, shorter templates might have been favored by PCR.

Sequenced material: naive CD4+ T cells from blood. The gene calls are TRBV6-1 and TRBJ2-1; perhaps TRBD1 as D (5 bases). The sequence was collected from a young man with type 1 diabetes. For the CDR3, the DNA is TGTGCCAGCAGTGATTGGGGCGTAGGCCTCGATGAGCAGTTCTTC. This encodes CASSDWGVGLDEQFF.